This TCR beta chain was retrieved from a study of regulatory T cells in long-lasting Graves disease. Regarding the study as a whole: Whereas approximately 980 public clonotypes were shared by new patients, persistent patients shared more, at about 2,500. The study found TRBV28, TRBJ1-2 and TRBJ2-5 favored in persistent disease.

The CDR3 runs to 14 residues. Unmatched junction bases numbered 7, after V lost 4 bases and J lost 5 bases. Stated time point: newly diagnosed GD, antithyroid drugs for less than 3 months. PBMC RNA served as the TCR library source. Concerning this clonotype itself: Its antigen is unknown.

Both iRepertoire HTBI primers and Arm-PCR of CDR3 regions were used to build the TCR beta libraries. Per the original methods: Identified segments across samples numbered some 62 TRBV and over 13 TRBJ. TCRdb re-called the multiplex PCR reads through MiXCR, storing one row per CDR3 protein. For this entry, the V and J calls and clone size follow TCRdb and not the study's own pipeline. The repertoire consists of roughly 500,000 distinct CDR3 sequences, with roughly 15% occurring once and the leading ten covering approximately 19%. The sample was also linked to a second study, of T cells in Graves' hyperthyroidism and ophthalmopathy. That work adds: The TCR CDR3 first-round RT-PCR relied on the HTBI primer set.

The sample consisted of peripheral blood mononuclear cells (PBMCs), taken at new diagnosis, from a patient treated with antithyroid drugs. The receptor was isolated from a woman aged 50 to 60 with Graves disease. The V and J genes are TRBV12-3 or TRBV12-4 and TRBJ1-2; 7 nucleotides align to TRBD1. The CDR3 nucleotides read TGTGCCAGCAGTTGGGGGACAGCCGTTTATGGCTACACCTTC. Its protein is CASSWGTAVYGYTF.